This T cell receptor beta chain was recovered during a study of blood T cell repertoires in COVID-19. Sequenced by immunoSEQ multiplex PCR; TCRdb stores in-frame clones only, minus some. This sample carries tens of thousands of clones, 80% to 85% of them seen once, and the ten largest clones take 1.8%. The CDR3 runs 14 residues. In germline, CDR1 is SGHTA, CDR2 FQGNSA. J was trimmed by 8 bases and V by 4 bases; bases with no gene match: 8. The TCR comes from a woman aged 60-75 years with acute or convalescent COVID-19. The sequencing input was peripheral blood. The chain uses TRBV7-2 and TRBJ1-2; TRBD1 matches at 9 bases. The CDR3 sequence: CASSSKGQGSGYTF. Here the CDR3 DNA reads TGTGCCAGCAGCTCGAAAGGACAGGGGAGCGGCTACACCTTC.